This TCR beta chain was sequenced for a study of tumor-infiltrating lymphocytes in primary liver carcinoma. Findings and limits, study-wide: Relative to tumor region pairs, the tumor-adjacent and tumor-blood pairs showed overlap that was lower. It was in tumors, not blood, that the top-250-clone fraction was significantly higher (p = 0.039).

Of note for this clonotype: Its antigen is still unknown.

Extraction also yielded germline DNA, while blood RNA was obtained from unsorted whole blood. Production of TCR beta cDNA used approximately 480 ng total RNA together with a constant-region primer. Slightly modified ARM-PCR with three nested multiplex PCR rounds yielded TCR beta libraries. A C-beta reverse primer and TRBV1-TRBV30 forward primers served in each of the first two PCR rounds, at about 9 cycles apiece. TCRdb redid the calling of the multiplex PCR reads with MiXCR, one entry per CDR3 protein. The sample lists fewer than 400,000 distinct CDR3 sequences, more than 55% occurring once. CDR3 length: 14 residues. The V and J ends lost 6 bases and 3 bases, in that order; junction bases with no gene match: 5.

V gene TRBV12-3 or TRBV12-4 combines with J gene TRBJ1-1; TRBD1 matches 9 bases. Specimen: peripheral blood. This TCR was sampled from a woman younger than 45 with primary liver carcinoma and hepatitis B virus infection. This CDR3 reads CASSRRDRDTEAFF. CDR3 bases: TGTGCCAGCAGCAGACGGGACAGGGACACTGAAGCTTTCTTT.